The clone carrying this TCR beta chain showed up just a few times. The data stem from a study of regulatory T cells in long-lasting Graves disease. Time point in this sample: newly diagnosed GD, antithyroid drugs for less than 3 months. PBMC RNA was the source of the TCR library. Trimming removed 3 bases at V and 1 base at J, with 12 bases between. Germline CDR1 LGHDT, CDR2 YNNKEL (reference sequence). The CDR3 runs 15 residues. Combining iRepertoire HTBI primers with Arm-PCR of CDR3 regions, the authors built TCR beta libraries. TCRdb re-analysed the multiplex PCR reads in MiXCR, keeping a single row per CDR3 protein. The data contain over 500,000 distinct CDR3 sequences, less than 20% of them singletons. These data were likewise used in another study, on T cells in Graves' hyperthyroidism and ophthalmopathy. From that report: Graves' hyperthyroidism showing no ophthalmopathy progression within 18 months was considered stable.

The V and J genes are TRBV3-1 and TRBJ1-1; perhaps TRBD1 as D (6 bases). The sequence came from a woman aged 25 to 39 with Graves disease. This specimen was peripheral blood mononuclear cells (PBMCs), taken at new diagnosis, from a patient treated with antithyroid drugs. In DNA form, the CDR3 reads TGTGCCAGCAGCCAGGTCAGGGGAGGGAACACTGAAGCTTTCTTT. It is translated as CASSQVRGGNTEAFF.